This T cell receptor beta chain was identified during a study of blood T cell repertoires in COVID-19. Data came from immunoSEQ multiplex PCR; TCRdb stores just in-frame clones and leaves some out. The sample has some 80,000 clones; more than 60% are singletons. Germline trimming cut 1 base from V and 6 bases from J; bases unmatched to any gene: 5. The CDR3 runs 15 residues. Per germline, CDR1 SGHNT and CDR2 YYREEE (reference sequence). The chain combines TRBV5-4 with TRBJ2-3; TRBD2 agrees at 10 bases. Sequenced sample: peripheral blood. This receptor was taken from a human donor in a cohort sampled during active COVID-19. The CDR3 nucleotides read TGTGCCAGCAGCTTGCTCCCAGCGGGGGGGGATACGCAGTATTTT. Residues: CASSLLPAGGDTQYF.